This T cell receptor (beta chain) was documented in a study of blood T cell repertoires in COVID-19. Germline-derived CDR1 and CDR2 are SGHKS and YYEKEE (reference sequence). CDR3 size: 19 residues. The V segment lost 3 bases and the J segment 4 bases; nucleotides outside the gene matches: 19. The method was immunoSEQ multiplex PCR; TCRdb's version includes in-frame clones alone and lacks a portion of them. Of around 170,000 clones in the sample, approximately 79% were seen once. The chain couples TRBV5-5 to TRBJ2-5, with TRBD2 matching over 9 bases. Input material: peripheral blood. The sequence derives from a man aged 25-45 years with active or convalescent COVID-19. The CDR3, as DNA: TGTGCCAGCAGCTATCGGATGACTAGCGGAATTACTGCAGGAGAGACCCAGTACTTC. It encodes CASSYRMTSGITAGETQYF. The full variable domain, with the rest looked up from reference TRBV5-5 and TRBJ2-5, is DAGVTQSPTHLIKTRGQQVTLRCSPISGHKSVSWYQQVLGQGPQFIFQYYEKEERGRGNFPDRFSARQFPNYSSELNVNALLLGDSALYLCASSYRMTSGITAGETQYFGPGTRLLVL.